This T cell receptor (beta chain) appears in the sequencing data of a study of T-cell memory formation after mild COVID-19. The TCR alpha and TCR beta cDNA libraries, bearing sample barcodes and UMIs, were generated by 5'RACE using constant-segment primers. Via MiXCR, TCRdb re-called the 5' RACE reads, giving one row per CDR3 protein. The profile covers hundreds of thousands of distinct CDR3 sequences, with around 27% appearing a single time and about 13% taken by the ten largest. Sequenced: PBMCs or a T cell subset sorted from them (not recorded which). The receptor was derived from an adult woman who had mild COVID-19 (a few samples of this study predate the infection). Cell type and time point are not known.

This CDR3 is CASSHPQLDRAGYTF. The CDR3 DNA follows: TGTGCCAGCAGTCATCCCCAGCTCGACAGGGCTGGCTACACCTTC. The V gene is TRBV12-3 or TRBV12-4, the J gene TRBJ1-2; 7 positions match TRBD1. CDR3 length: 15 residues. Trimming at V came to 5 bases and at J to 7 bases, leaving 13 bases not matched to a gene.